The source of this T cell receptor (beta chain) is a study of blood T cells in healthy people across ages. A sample-barcoded 5' primer and a J-beta primer mix were used in a second PCR of about 7 to 12 cycles. Every cDNA molecule bore a tag from a template-switch adaptor containing 12 random nucleotides. TCRdb recomputed calls from the 5' RACE reads with MiXCR, one row per CDR3 protein. This sample yields 750,000 to 950,000 distinct CDR3 sequences, of which 25% to 30% are seen a single time; more than 8.5% belongs to the top ten. Samples each had at least 5 micrograms of total RNA extracted. V lost 5 bases and J lost 3; bases outside the gene matches: 3. Germline values: CDR1 SGHTA, CDR2 FQGNSA. This CDR3 spans 14 amino acids. This clonotype was seen more than once but under ten times. These records were also assigned to another study, of T cells of mothers and their children. That work states: RNA was extracted, and all of it went into cDNA synthesis at about 1.4 ug per 15 ul. The study obtained over 8 million TCR beta CDR3 reads per mother and 3 million to 3.5 million per child.

The chain joins TRBV7-2 to TRBJ1-3, with 8 bases matching TRBD1. This sequence originates from a woman aged 40 to 49 in good health. The sample consisted of blood. The CDR3 protein is CASSPGTGGNTIYF. The DNA for the CDR3 is TGTGCCAGCAGCCCCGGGACAGGTGGAAACACCATATATTTT.